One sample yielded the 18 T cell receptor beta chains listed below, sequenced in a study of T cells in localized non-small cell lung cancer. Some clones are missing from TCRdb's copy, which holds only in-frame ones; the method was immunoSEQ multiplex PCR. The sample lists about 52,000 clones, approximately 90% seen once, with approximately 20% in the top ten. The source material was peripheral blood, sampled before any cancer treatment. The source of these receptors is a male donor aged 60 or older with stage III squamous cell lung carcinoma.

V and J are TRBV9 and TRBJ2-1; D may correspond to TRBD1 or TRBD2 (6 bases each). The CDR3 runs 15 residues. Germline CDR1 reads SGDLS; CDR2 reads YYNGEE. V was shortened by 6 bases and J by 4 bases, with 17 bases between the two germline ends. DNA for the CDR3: TGTGCCAGCAACAGGGACTCCAACATTTACAATGAGCAGTTCTTC. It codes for CASNRDSNIYNEQFF.

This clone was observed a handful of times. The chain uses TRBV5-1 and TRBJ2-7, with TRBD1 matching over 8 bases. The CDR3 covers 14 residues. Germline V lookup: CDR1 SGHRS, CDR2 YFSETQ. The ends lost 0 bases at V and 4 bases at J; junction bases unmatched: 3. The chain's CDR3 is CASSLGQGRYEQYF. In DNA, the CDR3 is TGCGCCAGCAGCTTGGGACAGGGGAGATACGAGCAGTACTTC.

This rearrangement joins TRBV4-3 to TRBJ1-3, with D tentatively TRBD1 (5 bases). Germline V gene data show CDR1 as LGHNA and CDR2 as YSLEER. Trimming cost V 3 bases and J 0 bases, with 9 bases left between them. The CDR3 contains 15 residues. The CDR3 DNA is TGCGCCAGCAGCCATCTAGGGACCTCTGGAAACACCATATATTTT. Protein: CASSHLGTSGNTIYF.

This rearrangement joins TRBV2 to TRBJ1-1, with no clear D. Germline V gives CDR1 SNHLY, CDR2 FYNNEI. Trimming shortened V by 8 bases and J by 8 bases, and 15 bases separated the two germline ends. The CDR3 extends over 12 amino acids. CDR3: CASFRWPLEAFF. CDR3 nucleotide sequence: TGTGCCAGCTTCCGGTGGCCTCTCGAAGCTTTCTTT.

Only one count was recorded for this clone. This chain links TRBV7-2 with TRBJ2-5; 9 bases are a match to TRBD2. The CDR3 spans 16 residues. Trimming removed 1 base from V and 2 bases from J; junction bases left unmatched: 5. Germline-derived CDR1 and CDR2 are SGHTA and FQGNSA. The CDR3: CASSLGGSGGQETQYF. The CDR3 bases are TGTGCCAGCAGCTTAGGGGGTAGCGGGGGTCAAGAGACCCAGTACTTC.

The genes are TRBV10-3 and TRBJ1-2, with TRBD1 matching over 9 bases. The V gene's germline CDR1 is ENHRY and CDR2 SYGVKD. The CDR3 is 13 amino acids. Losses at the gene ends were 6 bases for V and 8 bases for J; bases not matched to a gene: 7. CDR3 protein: CAIRPTGGEGYTF. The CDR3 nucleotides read TGTGCCATCAGACCGACAGGGGGTGAAGGCTACACCTTC.

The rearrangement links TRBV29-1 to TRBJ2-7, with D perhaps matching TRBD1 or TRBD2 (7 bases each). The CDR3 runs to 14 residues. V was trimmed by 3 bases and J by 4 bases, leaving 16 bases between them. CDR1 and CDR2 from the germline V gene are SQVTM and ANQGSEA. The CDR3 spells CSVDRQGGSYEQYF. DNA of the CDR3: TGCAGCGTTGATCGGCAGGGGGGGTCTTACGAGCAGTACTTC.

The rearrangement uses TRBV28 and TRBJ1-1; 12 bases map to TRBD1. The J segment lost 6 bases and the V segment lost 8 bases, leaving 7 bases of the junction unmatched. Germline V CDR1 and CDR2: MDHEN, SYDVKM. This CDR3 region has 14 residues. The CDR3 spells CASGTGGIPPEAFF. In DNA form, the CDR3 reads TGTGCCAGCGGGACAGGGGGCATTCCCCCTGAAGCTTTCTTT.

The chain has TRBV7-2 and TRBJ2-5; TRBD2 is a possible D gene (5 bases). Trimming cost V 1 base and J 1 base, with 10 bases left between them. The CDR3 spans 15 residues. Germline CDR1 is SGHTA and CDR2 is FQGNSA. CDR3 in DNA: TGTGCCAGCAGCTTAGTGGGAGAAGGCCAAGAGACCCAGTACTTC. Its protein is CASSLVGEGQETQYF.

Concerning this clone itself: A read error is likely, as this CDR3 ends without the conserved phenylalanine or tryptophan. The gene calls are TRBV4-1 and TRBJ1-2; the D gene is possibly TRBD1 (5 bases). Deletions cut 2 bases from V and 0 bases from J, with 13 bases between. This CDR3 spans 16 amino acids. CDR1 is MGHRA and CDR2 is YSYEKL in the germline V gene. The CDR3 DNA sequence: TGCGCCAGCAGCCAATTTGGAACAGGATCTAACTATGGCTACACCGTC. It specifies CASSQFGTGSNYGYTV.

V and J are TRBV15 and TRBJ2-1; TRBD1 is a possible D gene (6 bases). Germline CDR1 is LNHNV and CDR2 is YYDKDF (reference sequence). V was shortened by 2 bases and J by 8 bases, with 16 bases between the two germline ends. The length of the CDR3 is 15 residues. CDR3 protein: CATSRRRGGADEQFF. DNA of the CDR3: TGTGCCACCAGCAGACGACGAGGGGGAGCGGATGAGCAGTTCTTC.

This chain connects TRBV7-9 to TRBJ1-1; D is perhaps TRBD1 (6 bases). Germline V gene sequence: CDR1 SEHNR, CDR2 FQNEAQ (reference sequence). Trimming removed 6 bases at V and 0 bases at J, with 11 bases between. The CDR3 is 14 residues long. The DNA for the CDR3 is TGTGCCAGCAGTCCGGACAGATTGAACACTGAAGCTTTCTTT. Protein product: CASSPDRLNTEAFF.

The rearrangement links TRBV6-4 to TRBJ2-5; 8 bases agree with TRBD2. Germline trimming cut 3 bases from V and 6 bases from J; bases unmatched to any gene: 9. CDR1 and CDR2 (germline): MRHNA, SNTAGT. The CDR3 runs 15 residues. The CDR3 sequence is CASSEVASGRQTQYF. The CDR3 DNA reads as TGTGCCAGCAGTGAAGTCGCCAGCGGGAGACAGACCCAGTACTTC.

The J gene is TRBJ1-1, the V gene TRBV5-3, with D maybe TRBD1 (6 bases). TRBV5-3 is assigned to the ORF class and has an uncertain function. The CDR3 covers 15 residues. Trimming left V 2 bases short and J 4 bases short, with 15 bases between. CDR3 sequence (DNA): TGTGCCAGAAGCTTTGTTAACAGGGAAGGCACTGAAGCTTTCTTT. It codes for CARSFVNREGTEAFF.

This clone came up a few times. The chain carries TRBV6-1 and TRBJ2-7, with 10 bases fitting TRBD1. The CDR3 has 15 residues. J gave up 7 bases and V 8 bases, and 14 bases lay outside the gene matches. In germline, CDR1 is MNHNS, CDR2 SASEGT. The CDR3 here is CASRRGTGVLREQYF. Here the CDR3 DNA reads TGTGCCAGCCGCCGGGGGACAGGGGTTTTAAGGGAGCAGTACTTC.

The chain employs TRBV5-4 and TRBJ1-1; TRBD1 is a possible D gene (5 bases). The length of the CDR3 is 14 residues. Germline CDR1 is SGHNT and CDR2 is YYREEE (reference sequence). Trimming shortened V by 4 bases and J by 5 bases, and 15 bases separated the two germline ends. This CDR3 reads CASSTGQIRTEAFF. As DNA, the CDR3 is TGTGCCAGCAGCACCGGACAAATAAGGACTGAAGCTTTCTTT.

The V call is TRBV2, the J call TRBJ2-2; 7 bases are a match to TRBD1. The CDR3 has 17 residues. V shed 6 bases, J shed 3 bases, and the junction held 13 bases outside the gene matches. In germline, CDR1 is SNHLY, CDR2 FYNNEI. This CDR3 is CASRKDRPVWDTGELFF. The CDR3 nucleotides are TGTGCCAGCAGAAAGGACAGGCCGGTTTGGGACACCGGGGAGCTGTTTTTT.

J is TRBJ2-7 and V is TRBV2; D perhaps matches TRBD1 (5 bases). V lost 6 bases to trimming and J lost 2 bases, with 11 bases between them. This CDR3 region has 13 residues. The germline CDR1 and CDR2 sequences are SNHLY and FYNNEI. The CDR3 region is CASRDTGPYEQYF. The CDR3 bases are TGTGCCAGCAGAGACACAGGCCCCTACGAGCAGTACTTC. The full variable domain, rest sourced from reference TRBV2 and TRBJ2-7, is EPEVTQTPSHQVTQMGQEVILRCVPISNHLYFYWYRQILGQKVEFLVSFYNNEISEKSEIFDDQFSVERPDGSNFTLKIRSTKLEDSAMYFCASRDTGPYEQYFGPGTRLTVT.